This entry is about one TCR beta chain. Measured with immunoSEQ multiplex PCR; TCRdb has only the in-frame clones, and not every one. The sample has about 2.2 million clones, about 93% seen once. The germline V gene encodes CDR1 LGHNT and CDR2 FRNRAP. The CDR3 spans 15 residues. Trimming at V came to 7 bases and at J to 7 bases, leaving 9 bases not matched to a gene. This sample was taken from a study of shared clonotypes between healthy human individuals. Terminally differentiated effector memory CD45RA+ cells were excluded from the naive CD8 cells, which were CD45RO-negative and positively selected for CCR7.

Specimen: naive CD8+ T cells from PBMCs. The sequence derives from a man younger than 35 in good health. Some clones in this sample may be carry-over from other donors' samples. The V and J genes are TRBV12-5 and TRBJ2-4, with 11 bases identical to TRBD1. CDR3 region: CASAADRGPENIQYF. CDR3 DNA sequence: TGTGCTAGTGCTGCGGACAGGGGGCCGGAGAACATTCAGTACTTC.